These 26 T cell receptor beta chains originate from one sample sequenced in a study of Tregs in tolerant kidney transplant recipients. Assay used: immunoSEQ multiplex PCR; TCRdb lists only in-frame clones, some missing. The sample lists fewer than 100,000 clones; 80% to 95% were seen once. Sequenced material: CD4+ T cells from blood, taken before the transplant. The receptors come from a human donor who received a combined kidney and bone marrow transplant.

V is TRBV19 and J is TRBJ1-1, with 7 bases aligning to TRBD1. This CDR3 spans 13 amino acids. The germline V gene has CDR1 LNHDA and CDR2 SQIVND (reference sequence). Trimming took 8 bases from V and 2 from J; bases not matched to a gene: 5. DNA of the CDR3: TGTGCCAGTGGGGGGACAGTTAACACTGAAGCTTTCTTT. It translates to CASGGTVNTEAFF.

This clone was counted a single time. The chain links TRBV7-9 to TRBJ2-1, with a tentative D call TRBD2 (5 bases). This CDR3 spans 16 amino acids. The V and J ends lost 1 base and 0 bases respectively, with 10 bases between them. Germline loops: CDR1 SEHNR, CDR2 FQNEAQ (reference sequence). CDR3: CASSLGVGSSYNEQFF. The CDR3 DNA sequence: TGTGCCAGCAGCTTAGGTGTGGGGAGCTCCTACAATGAGCAGTTCTTC. Looking up the rest from reference TRBV7-9 and TRBJ2-1 gives the full variable domain: DTGVSQNPRHKITKRGQNVTFRCDPISEHNRLYWYRQTLGQGPEFLTYFQNEAQLEKSRLLSDRFSAERPKGSFSTLEIQRTEQGDSAMYLCASSLGVGSSYNEQFFGPGTRLTVL.

CDR3 sequence reads: CASSRDRLNQPQHF. The CDR3 DNA reads TGTGCCAGCAGTCGGGACAGGCTAAATCAGCCCCAGCATTTT. V gene TRBV5-6 combines with J gene TRBJ1-5, with 8 bases aligning to TRBD1. The CDR3 is 14 amino acids. The V and J ends lost 5 bases and 4 bases, in that order; junction bases with no gene match: 5. The V gene's germline CDR1 is SGHDT and CDR2 YYEEEE.

The genes are TRBV7-9 and TRBJ2-1; TRBD1 matches at 7 bases. Trimming removed 1 base from V and 7 bases from J; junction bases left unmatched: 7. This CDR3 is built from 15 residues. Germline V CDR1 and CDR2: SEHNR, FQNEAQ (reference sequence). The CDR3 nucleotides are TGTGCCAGCAGCTTAGGAGACAGGGATCCAAATGAGCAGTTCTTC. The encoded protein is CASSLGDRDPNEQFF.

This chain uses TRBV5-1 with TRBJ1-1; D ambiguous. Germline V CDR1 and CDR2: SGHRS, YFSETQ. This CDR3 region has 14 residues. V lost 0 bases and J 2 bases, leaving 8 bases between the germline ends. The CDR3 nucleotides are TGCGCCAGCAGCTTGGCCTTCAGTAACACTGAAGCTTTCTTT. This codes for CASSLAFSNTEAFF.

V and J are TRBV19 and TRBJ1-1; D not resolved. This CDR3 has 14 residues. Germline assignment: CDR1 LNHDA and CDR2 SQIVND (reference sequence). Trimming cost V 5 bases and J 6 bases, with 16 bases left between them. The CDR3 DNA is TGTGCCAGTAGTTATTCCCCGACAACTTCTGAAGCTTTCTTT. Translating it yields CASSYSPTTSEAFF.

This chain uses TRBV19 with TRBJ2-3; 7 bases match TRBD1. V dropped 7 bases and J dropped 6; count of bases not matched to a gene: 13. There are 15 residues in the CDR3. Germline values: CDR1 LNHDA, CDR2 SQIVND (reference sequence). CDR3 DNA sequence: TGTGCCAGTACCATCGCCGGGACAGCCTTCGATACGCAGTATTTT. This codes for CASTIAGTAFDTQYF.

This chain joins TRBV11-3 and TRBJ2-2, with 11 bases that match TRBD2. In germline, CDR1 is SGHNT, CDR2 YENEEA. The CDR3 spans 14 residues. The CDR3 region has the DNA TGTGCTTCCAAACTAGCGGGAGTTACCGGGGAGCTGTTTTTT. Its protein product is CASKLAGVTGELFF. Supplemented by reference TRBV11-3 and TRBJ2-2, the full variable domain reads EAGVVQSPRYKIIEKKQPVAFWCNPISGHNTLYWYLQNLGQGPELLIRYENEEAVDDSQLPKDRFSAERLKGVDSTLKIQPAELGDSAVYLCASKLAGVTGELFFGEGSRLTVL.

The genes are TRBV14 and TRBJ1-1; D is perhaps TRBD1 (6 bases). The CDR3 length is 16 residues. Trimming pared 0 bases from V and 1 base from J, leaving 12 bases between. The germline V gene has CDR1 SGHDN and CDR2 FVKESK. This CDR3 is CASSQDRGAQNTEAFF. CDR3 bases: TGTGCCAGCAGCCAAGATCGGGGGGCTCAGAACACTGAAGCTTTCTTT.

The chain uses TRBV30 and TRBJ1-6; 11 bases map to TRBD1. The CDR3 totals 15 residues. Losses at the gene ends were 0 bases for V and 10 bases for J; bases not matched to a gene: 5. The V gene's germline CDR1 is GTSNPN and CDR2 SVGIG (reference sequence). In DNA, the CDR3 is TGTGCCTGGAGTGTACGGACAGGGGGCCTCTCACCCCTCCACTTT. This gives the protein CAWSVRTGGLSPLHF.

The chain uses TRBV6-1 and TRBJ1-1; TRBD1 matches at 7 bases. V lost 7 bases to trimming and J lost 1 base; unmatched junction nucleotides: 9. The length of the CDR3 is 15 residues. Germline-derived CDR1 and CDR2 are MNHNS and SASEGT. The CDR3 loop is CASNSRGRPNTEAFF. The CDR3 DNA sequence: TGTGCCAGCAATTCAAGGGGGCGACCGAACACTGAAGCTTTCTTT.

The chain carries TRBV11-3 and TRBJ2-5; 9 bases line up with TRBD2. The germline gives CDR1 SGHNT, CDR2 YENEEA. This CDR3 comprises 16 residues. With V trimmed by 1 base and J by 1 base, 4 bases remained unmatched. The CDR3 nucleotides read TGTGCCAGCAGCTTAGGGACTAGCGTTTTCCAAGAGACCCAGTACTTC. It yields the protein CASSLGTSVFQETQYF.

The rearrangement uses TRBV6-5 and TRBJ2-7; TRBD1 matches at 9 bases. Germline V lookup: CDR1 MNHEY, CDR2 SVGAGI. The CDR3 contains 13 residues. The trim removed 9 bases at V and 4 bases at J, leaving 7 bases unmatched. CDR3 in DNA: TGTGCCAGTAGAGACAGGGGGAGGTACGAGCAGTACTTC. The encoded protein is CASRDRGRYEQYF.

This chain uses TRBV9 with TRBJ1-1; D is uncertain. CDR1 and CDR2 from the germline V gene are SGDLS and YYNGEE. The CDR3 spans 15 residues. V was pared by 0 bases and J by 2 bases, with 11 bases between. The CDR3 DNA sequence: TGTGCCAGCAGCGTAGCCGCCACAGCAAACACTGAAGCTTTCTTT. Protein: CASSVAATANTEAFF. Full variable domain (missing parts from reference TRBV9 and TRBJ1-1): DSGVTQTPKHLITATGQRVTLRCSPRSGDLSVYWYQQSLDQGLQFLIQYYNGEERAKGNILERFSAQQFPDLHSELNLSSLELGDSALYFCASSVAATANTEAFFGQGTRLTVV.

In this sample, this clone turned up a few times. The chain links TRBV4-2 to TRBJ2-1; 11 bases are a match to TRBD2. Germline V CDR1 and CDR2: LGHNA, YNFKEQ. This CDR3 has 18 amino acids. J was trimmed by 4 bases and V by 4 bases; bases with no gene match: 12. The CDR3 nucleotides read TGTGCCAGCAGCCGCAACGGTGGGGGACTAGCGGAGTACAATGAGCAGTTCTTC. This gives the protein CASSRNGGGLAEYNEQFF.

V and J are TRBV11-2 and TRBJ1-1, with a possible D match to TRBD1 (5 bases). V lost 2 bases, J lost 1 base, and 11 bases lay in between. Germline V gene data show CDR1 as SGHAT and CDR2 as FQNNGV. The CDR3 sequence is 15 residues long. The CDR3 loop reads CASSLLQGWNTEAFF. CDR3 sequence (DNA): TGTGCCAGCAGCTTACTTCAGGGTTGGAACACTGAAGCTTTCTTT.

This clone appeared a single time. The CDR3 coding sequence is TGTGCCAGCAGTCGAACCCGGGACAGGGGCTACGAGCAGTACTTC. It encodes CASSRTRDRGYEQYF. The chain has TRBV6-5 and TRBJ2-7; 10 nucleotides line up with TRBD1. The CDR3 contains 15 residues. Germline CDR1 reads MNHEY; CDR2 reads SVGAGI. Trimming removed 5 bases from V and 3 bases from J; junction bases left unmatched: 7.

V gene TRBV11-3 combines with J gene TRBJ1-6, with D unresolved. This CDR3 spans 13 amino acids. Germline loops: CDR1 SGHNT, CDR2 YENEEA. V was pared by 3 bases and J by 9 bases, with 9 bases between. This CDR3 reads CASSFLSRSPLHF. The CDR3 nucleotides read TGTGCCAGCAGCTTTTTGAGTCGTTCACCCCTCCACTTT.

This sequence joins TRBV11-3 and TRBJ1-2, with D unresolved. With 5 bases removed from V and 2 bases from J, the gap between germline ends came to 12 bases. Per germline, CDR1 SGHNT and CDR2 YENEEA. The CDR3 covers 14 residues. This CDR3 reads CASSQAINNYGYTF. The CDR3 DNA is TGTGCCAGCAGCCAGGCTATAAACAACTATGGCTACACCTTC.

V usage is TRBV11-2 and J usage is TRBJ2-5, with TRBD2 as a possible D gene (5 bases). V was clipped by 0 bases and J by 5 bases, with 7 bases between them. The CDR3 extends over 13 amino acids. In germline, CDR1 is SGHAT, CDR2 FQNNGV. The chain's CDR3 is CASSLERGETQYF. Here the CDR3 DNA reads TGTGCCAGCAGCTTAGAACGCGGGGAGACCCAGTACTTC.

V and J are TRBV6-1 and TRBJ1-2; 9 bases align to TRBD1. The CDR3 is 16 amino acids. Germline assignment: CDR1 MNHNS and CDR2 SASEGT. The ends lost 2 bases at V and 0 bases at J; junction bases unmatched: 4. The CDR3 loop is CASSEYGQGSNYGYTF. The CDR3 coding sequence is TGTGCCAGCAGTGAATACGGACAGGGGTCTAACTATGGCTACACCTTC.

V is TRBV5-6 and J is TRBJ1-2; 10 nucleotides match TRBD1. Per germline, CDR1 SGHDT and CDR2 YYEEEE. The CDR3 is 15 residues long. J lost 4 bases, V lost 2 bases, and 5 bases had no gene match. In DNA form, the CDR3 reads TGTGCCAGCAGCTTCGCGACAGGGGGCAGCTATGGCTACACCTTC. This encodes CASSFATGGSYGYTF. Together with reference TRBV5-6 and TRBJ1-2, the CDR3 gives the full variable domain: DAGVTQSPTHLIKTRGQQVTLRCSPKSGHDTVSWYQQALGQGPQFIFQYYEEEERQRGNFPDRFSGHQFPNYSSELNVNALLLGDSALYLCASSFATGGSYGYTFGSGTRLTVV.

The chain joins TRBV5-1 to TRBJ1-5; 7 nucleotides agree with TRBD1. This CDR3 region has 15 residues. Germline values: CDR1 SGHRS, CDR2 YFSETQ. Trimming removed 0 bases from V and 4 bases from J; junction bases left unmatched: 4. Here the CDR3 DNA reads TGCGCCAGCAGCTTGGGACAGGGAGAGAATCAGCCCCAGCATTTT. Translated: CASSLGQGENQPQHF.

This clone was observed a few times. V is TRBV7-9 and J is TRBJ2-1, with TRBD1 matching 10 bases. Germline V gene data show CDR1 as SEHNR and CDR2 as FQNEAQ (reference sequence). V lost 5 bases, J lost 9 bases, and 13 bases stayed unmatched. The CDR3 is made up of 16 amino acids. The CDR3 DNA reads TGTGCCAGCAGCCAACCGACAGGGGGCGCCATCAGTGAGCAGTTCTTC. Protein: CASSQPTGGAISEQFF.

This clone was recorded only once. The chain uses TRBV30 and TRBJ2-3, with a weak D call TRBD2 (5 bases). Per the germline V gene, CDR1 is GTSNPN and CDR2 is SVGIG (reference sequence). The CDR3 loop spans 13 amino acids. Deletions cut 2 bases from V and 7 bases from J, with 13 bases between. The CDR3 reads CAWSFWTVNTQYF. CDR3 bases: TGTGCCTGGAGTTTCTGGACTGTAAATACGCAGTATTTT.

This clone has just a few counts. The CDR3 nucleotides are TGTGCCAGCAGCTTAACGGGCAGCACCGGGGAGCTGTTTTTT. This codes for CASSLTGSTGELFF. The genes are TRBV7-3 and TRBJ2-2; D is ambiguous. The CDR3 consists of 14 residues. V lost 0 bases to trimming and J lost 4 bases, with 6 bases between them. Germline V gene data show CDR1 as SGHTA and CDR2 as FQGTGA.